Shown below are 10 T cell receptor beta chains from a single sample sequenced in a study of blood T cells in healthy people across ages. Next came a second PCR, run for roughly 6 to 11 cycles, which used a sample-barcoded 5' primer along with a J-beta primer mix. TCRdb reanalysed the 5' RACE reads using MiXCR and keeps one entry per CDR3 protein. The sample has roughly 730,000 distinct CDR3 sequences, approximately 53% seen once; the top ten hold roughly 26%. Specimen: blood. These receptors were obtained from a man between 40 and 49 years old in good health.

This chain uses TRBV4-3 with TRBJ2-7; D ambiguous. There are 16 residues in the CDR3. V was pared by 2 bases and J by 2 bases, with 16 bases between. Per the germline V gene, CDR1 is LGHNA and CDR2 is YSLEER. CDR3 sequence (DNA): TGCGCCAGCAGCCAATGGCCGCCGACTGCAGCCTACGAGCAGTACTTC. Its protein product is CASSQWPPTAAYEQYF.

This clonotype showed up just once. The chain carries TRBV4-3 and TRBJ2-6, with unresolved D. Trimming cost V 3 bases and J 2 bases, with 2 bases left between them. This CDR3 comprises 13 residues. Germline CDR1 is LGHNA and CDR2 is YSLEER. In DNA form, the CDR3 reads TGCGCCAGCAGCCATCCTGGGGCCAACGTCCTGACTTTC. Protein product: CASSHPGANVLTF.

This clonotype was counted a few times. The chain recombines TRBV25-1 with TRBJ2-1; 7 nucleotides align to TRBD1. This CDR3 region has 11 residues. Germline V CDR1 and CDR2: MGHDK, SYGVNS. This chain's CDR3 is CQRGRHNEQFF. CDR3 sequence (DNA): TGTCAAAGGGGGCGGCACAATGAGCAGTTCTTC.

The chain uses TRBV29-1 and TRBJ2-5; D remains ambiguous. Trimming stripped 7 bases from V and 2 bases from J, with 11 bases between. The CDR3 is made up of 12 amino acids. Germline loops: CDR1 SQVTM, CDR2 ANQGSEA. CDR3 loop: CSALPLQETQYF. In DNA, the CDR3 is TGCAGCGCCCTACCTTTGCAAGAGACCCAGTACTTC. Based on the CDR3 plus reference TRBV29-1 and TRBJ2-5, the full variable domain is SAVISQKPSRDICQRGTSLTIQCQVDSQVTMMFWYRQQPGQSLTLIATANQGSEATYESGFVIDKFPISRPNLTFSTLTVSNMSPEDSSIYLCSALPLQETQYFGPGTRLLVL.

A note on this clonotype: A much bigger clone sits one base away, suggesting this may be a read error. This chain joins TRBV29-1 and TRBJ2-2; D is unresolved. Germline-derived CDR1 and CDR2 are SQVTM and ANQGSEA. The CDR3 sequence is 12 residues long. CDR3 sequence reads: CSVVESTEELFF. CDR3 nucleotide sequence: TGCAGCGTTGTTGAGTCCACCGAGGAGCTGTTTTTT.

V gene TRBV12-3 or TRBV12-4 combines with J gene TRBJ2-1; TRBD1 aligns across 10 bases. V lost 6 bases, J lost 0 bases, and 5 bases stayed unmatched. The CDR3 runs 16 residues. The CDR3 DNA is TGTGCCAGCAGCCGGGACAGGGGAGTCTCCTACAATGAGCAGTTCTTC. This encodes CASSRDRGVSYNEQFF.

This clonotype was observed a handful of times. This chain connects TRBV7-8 to TRBJ2-7, with D perhaps matching TRBD1 (6 bases). In germline, CDR1 is SGHVS, CDR2 FQNEAQ. The CDR3 runs to 14 residues. Trimming stripped 1 base from V and 2 bases from J, with 9 bases between. The CDR3 sequence is CASSLDRVAYEQYF. The DNA of the CDR3 is TGTGCCAGCAGCTTAGACAGGGTAGCCTACGAGCAGTACTTC.

This chain connects TRBV28 to TRBJ2-7, with D hard to call. Germline CDR1 reads MDHEN; CDR2 reads SYDVKM. The V gene lost 6 bases and the J gene lost 2 bases, with 11 bases spanning the gap. The CDR3 loop spans 13 amino acids. The CDR3 DNA is TGTGCCAGCAGCTCAAAGTTGACCTACGAGCAGTACTTC. It translates to CASSSKLTYEQYF.

The chain recombines TRBV20-1 with TRBJ2-1; the D gene is possibly TRBD1 (5 bases). Germline assignment: CDR1 DFQATT and CDR2 SNEGSKA (reference sequence). This CDR3 has 12 amino acids. The CDR3 nucleotides are TGCAGGATAGTCGGACACTACAATGAGCAGTTCTTC. This gives the protein CRIVGHYNEQFF.

The CDR3 sequence is CSARVRRTQETQYF. The DNA of the CDR3 is TGCAGTGCTAGAGTCCGGCGGACTCAAGAGACCCAGTACTTC. This chain joins TRBV20-1 and TRBJ2-5; weak D call: TRBD2 (5 bases). CDR1 is DFQATT and CDR2 is SNEGSKA in the germline V gene (reference sequence). V lost 1 base, J lost 2 bases, and 11 bases lay in between. This CDR3 has 14 residues.